Sequencing of this T cell receptor beta chain was carried out in a study of blood T cell repertoires in COVID-19. Study overall: The study drew acute and convalescent COVID-19 samples from the United States, Italy and Spain. The analysed material was cDNA or gDNA that came from T cells, B-cell-depleted T cells, or PBMCs.

Methods used by the authors: Reference gene primers were amplified, and this amplification served to estimate nucleated cell counts. The repertoire was sequenced with immunoSEQ multiplex PCR; TCRdb's copy has only in-frame clones and lacks some. V and J calls and clone size follow that table, whereas D and trimming were derived from the DNA. Seen here are around 30,000 clones, around 93% observed once, and the top ten hold around 5%. With 7 bases removed from V and 4 bases from J, the gap between germline ends came to 16 bases. Germline lookup yields CDR1 MDHEN and CDR2 SYDVKM. This CDR3 has 14 amino acids. This clone was detected only once.

Sequencing used peripheral blood. The chain employs TRBV28 and TRBJ1-2, with D tentatively TRBD1 (6 bases). The receptor was isolated from a human donor in a cohort sampled during active COVID-19. CDR3 nucleotides: TGTGCCAGCACCCAAACAGGGCAGATCTATGGCTACACCTTC. Protein: CASTQTGQIYGYTF.